A selection of T cell receptor beta chains follows, all from one sample in a study of brain metastases from non-small cell lung cancer. The protocol was immunoSEQ multiplex PCR, while the TCRdb copy is restricted to in-frame clones and leaves out a portion. The sample contains roughly 1,800 clones, roughly nine tenths of which appear only once. Sequencing used primary lung tumor tissue. The origin of the receptors is a donor aged 40 or over with non-small cell lung cancer. Both conserved end residues are part of each CDR3. A D gene is named only where the DNA matches it firmly. Clone size is not always given. Where it is, it says once, few, many or a class for expanded clones.

V	J	D	size	CDR3	DNA
TRBV7-2	TRBJ1-1	.	.	CASTLRPENAEAFF	TGTGCCAGTACCCTTAGGCCGGAGAACGCTGAAGCTTTCTTT
TRBV27	TRBJ1-2	TRBD1	.	CASSSRSWQGASGGYIF	TGTGCCAGCAGTAGCCGATCGTGGCAGGGGGCATCGGGTGGCTACATCTTC
TRBV6-1	TRBJ2-5	.	.	CASREGIRTGYSGQETQYF	TGTGCCAGCAGGGAAGGAATTCGAACAGGGTACTCAGGGCAAGAGACCCAGTACTTC
TRBV11-3	TRBJ1-6	.	.	CASSFGLEGNNSPLHF	TGTGCCAGCAGCTTCGGGTTGGAAGGGAACAATTCACCCCTCCACTTT
TRBV27	TRBJ1-6	TRBD1	.	CASKPAGQGLNSPLHF	TGTGCCAGCAAACCCGCCGGACAGGGACTTAATTCACCCCTCCATTTT
TRBV9	TRBJ1-4	.	.	CASSANPGGERGLKAELFF	TGTGCCAGCAGCGCGAACCCGGGGGGCGAAAGGGGCTTGAAAGCGGAACTGTTTTTT
TRBV18	TRBJ1-1	.	.	CASSASRGNTEAFF	TGTGCCAGCTCGGCGAGCAGGGGGAACACTGAAGCTTTCTTT
TRBV30	TRBJ1-3	.	.	CAWSGSGNTIYF	TGTGCCTGGAGCGGCTCTGGAAACACCATATATTTT
TRBV7-2	TRBJ1-5	.	.	CASSLSASQPQHF	TGTGCCAGCAGCTTAAGTGCAAGTCAGCCCCAGCATTTT
TRBV12-3/TRBV12-4	TRBJ1-3	.	once	CASRPVGNTIYF	TGTGCCAGCAGGCCCGTGGGAAACACCATATATTTT
TRBV24-1	TRBJ2-3	.	.	CATSDLRVSTDTQYF	TGTGCCACCAGTGATTTGCGGGTTAGCACAGATACGCAGTATTTT
TRBV5-1	TRBJ1-1	.	.	CASSLIGDGEAFF	TGCGCCAGCAGTTTGATTGGCGACGGTGAAGCTTTCTTT
TRBV4-1	TRBJ1-6	TRBD1	.	CASSHRFLGQGSYNLPLHF	TGCGCCAGCAGCCACCGGTTCTTAGGACAGGGCTCCTATAATTTACCTCTCCACTTT
TRBV18	TRBJ1-1	.	.	CASSSMTENTEAFF	TGTGCCAGCTCATCTATGACGGAGAACACTGAAGCTTTCTTT
TRBV10-3	TRBJ2-3	.	.	CAILAGETDTQYF	TGTGCCATCCTAGCCGGGGAAACAGATACGCAGTATTTT
TRBV30	TRBJ2-7	.	.	CAWGTGSYEQYF	TGTGCCTGGGGGACTGGCTCCTACGAGCAGTACTTC
TRBV12-3/TRBV12-4	TRBJ2-7	TRBD2	.	CASRGGYSNEQYF	TGTGCCAGCCGCGGGGGTTACTCCAACGAGCAGTACTTC
TRBV29-1	TRBJ2-4	.	.	CSVADSGRAKNIQYF	TGCAGCGTTGCCGACAGTGGCCGAGCCAAAAACATTCAGTACTTC
TRBV7-9	TRBJ1-1	.	.	CASRTTTGSRYTEAFF	TGTGCCAGCAGGACGACCACTGGGTCAAGGTACACTGAAGCTTTCTTT
TRBV19	TRBJ1-1	TRBD1	.	CATRVQGATEAFF	TGTGCCACAAGAGTACAGGGGGCCACTGAAGCTTTCTTT
TRBV24-1	TRBJ2-3	TRBD2	.	CATSDSLAGYTDTQYF	TGTGCCACCAGTGATTCGCTAGCGGGATACACAGATACGCAGTATTTT
TRBV28	TRBJ1-6	.	.	CASSLKNSPLHF	TGTGCCAGCAGTTTAAAAAATTCACCCCTCCACTTT
TRBV7-9	TRBJ2-7	.	.	CASSLAASYEQYF	TGTGCCAGCAGCTTAGCGGCCAGCTACGAGCAGTACTTC
TRBV2	TRBJ1-6	TRBD1	.	CAISQGIYSPLHF	TGTGCCATATCACAGGGGATTTATTCACCCCTCCACTTT
TRBV30	TRBJ2-7	TRBD2	.	CAWTRLAGVYEQYF	TGTGCCTGGACGCGACTAGCGGGGGTGTACGAGCAGTACTTC
TRBV5-4	TRBJ2-7	.	.	CASSLQGTLSYEQYF	TGTGCCAGCAGCCTACAGGGGACTCTCTCCTACGAGCAGTACTTC
TRBV12-3/TRBV12-4	TRBJ2-7	.	.	CASSLVIYEQYF	TGTGCCAGCAGTTTAGTGATCTACGAGCAGTACTTC
TRBV3-1/TRBV3-2	TRBJ1-1	.	few	CASSQGYRGTEAFF	TGTGCCAGCAGCCAAGGTTATAGGGGGACTGAAGCTTTCTTT
TRBV11-3	TRBJ2-7	TRBD1	.	CASSHGQGSYEQYF	TGTGCCAGCAGCCACGGACAGGGCTCCTACGAGCAGTACTTC
TRBV10-1	TRBJ2-7	.	.	CASSPTGLTYEQYF	TGCGCCAGCTCGCCGACAGGTTTAACCTACGAGCAGTACTTC
TRBV11-3	TRBJ1-4	.	.	CASSLGLRNNEKLFF	TGTGCCAGCAGCTTAGGGCTGAGGAATAATGAAAAACTGTTTTTT
TRBV7-2	TRBJ2-5	.	.	CASSLSGIGGETQYF	TGTGCCAGCAGCTTGAGCGGTATCGGAGGAGAGACCCAGTACTTC
TRBV6-1	TRBJ1-1	.	.	CASSEARGTNTEAFF	TGTGCCAGCAGTGAAGCCAGGGGAACGAACACTGAAGCTTTCTTT
TRBV28	TRBJ2-3	.	.	CAGAGLRTDTQYF	TGTGCCGGAGCCGGACTCCGCACAGATACGCAGTATTTT
TRBV5-6	TRBJ2-5	.	.	CASSLGWGRETQYF	TGTGCCAGCAGCCTCGGGTGGGGTAGGGAGACCCAGTACTTC
TRBV28	TRBJ2-2	TRBD2	.	CASSRSLAGFTGELFF	TGTGCCAGCAGCCGATCTCTAGCGGGGTTCACCGGGGAGCTGTTTTTT
TRBV29-1	TRBJ1-1	TRBD1	.	CSVGRGETEAFF	TGCAGCGTGGGCAGGGGGGAGACTGAAGCTTTCTTT
TRBV29-1	TRBJ1-2	.	.	CSVERPRPRIPYGYTF	TGCAGCGTTGAACGCCCTCGACCCAGGATTCCCTATGGCTACACCTTC
TRBV2	TRBJ1-2	TRBD1	.	CASSEARQGNGYTF	TGTGCCAGCAGTGAAGCAAGACAGGGGAATGGCTACACCTTC
TRBV19	TRBJ1-1	TRBD1	.	CASWSVLNRGISEAFF	TGTGCCAGTTGGTCTGTCCTTAACAGGGGAATATCTGAAGCTTTCTTT
TRBV19	TRBJ1-2	.	.	CASSTRTAYGYTF	TGTGCCAGTAGTACCCGGACGGCCTATGGCTACACCTTC
TRBV24-1	TRBJ2-1	.	.	CATSDLVVNEQFF	TGTGCCACCAGTGATTTAGTGGTCAATGAGCAGTTCTTC
TRBV30	TRBJ2-3	.	.	CAWIEVGTRTYF	TGTGCCTGGATCGAGGTAGGAACGAGGACGTATTTT
TRBV10-3	TRBJ1-1	TRBD1	.	CAISLTGTNTEAFF	TGTGCCATTAGTTTGACAGGGACGAACACTGAAGCTTTCTTT
TRBV19	TRBJ1-5	.	.	CASSPYLFRAPGRNQPQHF	TGTGCCAGTAGTCCCTATCTTTTCCGGGCCCCAGGGCGCAATCAGCCCCAGCATTTT
TRBV5-1	TRBJ2-3	TRBD1	.	CASSLGQGRDTQYF	TGCGCCAGCAGCTTGGGACAGGGCAGGGATACGCAGTATTTT
TRBV28	TRBJ2-5	TRBD2	.	CASRYRLAGGPQETQYF	TGTGCCAGCAGATATAGACTAGCGGGGGGGCCCCAAGAGACCCAGTACTTC